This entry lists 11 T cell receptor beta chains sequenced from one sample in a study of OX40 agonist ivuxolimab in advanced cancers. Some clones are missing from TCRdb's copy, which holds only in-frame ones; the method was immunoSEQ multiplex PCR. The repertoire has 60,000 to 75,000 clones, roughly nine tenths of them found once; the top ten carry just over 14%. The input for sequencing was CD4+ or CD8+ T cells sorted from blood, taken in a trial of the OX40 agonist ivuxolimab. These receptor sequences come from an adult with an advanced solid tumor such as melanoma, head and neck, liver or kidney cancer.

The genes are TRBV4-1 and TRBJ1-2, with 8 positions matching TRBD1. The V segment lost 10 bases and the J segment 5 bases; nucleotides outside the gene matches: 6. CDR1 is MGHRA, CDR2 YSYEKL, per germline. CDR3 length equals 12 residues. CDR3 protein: CATQGAGYGYTF. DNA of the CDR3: TGCGCCACCCAGGGGGCTGGATATGGCTACACCTTC.

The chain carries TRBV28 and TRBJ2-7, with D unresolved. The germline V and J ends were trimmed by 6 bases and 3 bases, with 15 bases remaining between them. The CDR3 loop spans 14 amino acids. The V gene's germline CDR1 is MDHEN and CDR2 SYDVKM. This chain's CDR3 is CASSLDSLNYEQYF. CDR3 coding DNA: TGTGCCAGCAGCCTCGACTCCTTGAACTACGAGCAGTACTTC.

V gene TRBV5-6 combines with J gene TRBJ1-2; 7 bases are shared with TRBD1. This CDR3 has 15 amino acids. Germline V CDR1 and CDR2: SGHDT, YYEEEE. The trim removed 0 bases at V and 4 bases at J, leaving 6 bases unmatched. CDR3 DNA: TGTGCCAGCAGCTTGGGACAGGGCTCCGGCTATGGCTACACCTTC. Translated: CASSLGQGSGYGYTF.

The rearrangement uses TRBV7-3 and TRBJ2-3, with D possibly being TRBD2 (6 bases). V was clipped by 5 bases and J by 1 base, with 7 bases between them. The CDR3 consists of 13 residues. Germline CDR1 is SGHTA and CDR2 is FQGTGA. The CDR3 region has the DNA TGTGCCAGCAGCCCGGGGGGCACAGATACGCAGTATTTT. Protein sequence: CASSPGGTDTQYF.

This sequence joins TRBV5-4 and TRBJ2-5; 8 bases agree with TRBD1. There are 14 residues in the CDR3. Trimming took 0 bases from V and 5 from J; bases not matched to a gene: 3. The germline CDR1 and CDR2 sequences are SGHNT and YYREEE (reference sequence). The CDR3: CASSLGQGAETQYF. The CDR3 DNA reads TGTGCCAGCAGCTTGGGGCAGGGGGCTGAGACCCAGTACTTC.

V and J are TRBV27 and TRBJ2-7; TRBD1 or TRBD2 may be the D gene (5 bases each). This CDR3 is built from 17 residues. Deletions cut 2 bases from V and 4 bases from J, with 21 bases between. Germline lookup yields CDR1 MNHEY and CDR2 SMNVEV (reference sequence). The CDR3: CASSLAPPLGTSYEQYF. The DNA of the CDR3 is TGTGCCAGCAGTTTAGCCCCCCCTTTAGGGACGTCTTACGAGCAGTACTTC.

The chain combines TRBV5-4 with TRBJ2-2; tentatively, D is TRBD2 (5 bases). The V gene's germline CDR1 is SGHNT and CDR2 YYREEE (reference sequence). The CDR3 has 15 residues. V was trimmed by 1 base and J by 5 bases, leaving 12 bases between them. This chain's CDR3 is CASSLRLAETGELFF. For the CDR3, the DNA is TGTGCCAGCAGCTTGAGGCTAGCAGAAACCGGGGAGCTGTTTTTT. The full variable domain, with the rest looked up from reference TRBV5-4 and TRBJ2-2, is ETGVTQSPTHLIKTRGQQVTLRCSSQSGHNTVSWYQQALGQGPQFIFQYYREEENGRGNFPPRFSGLQFPNYSSELNVNALELDDSALYLCASSLRLAETGELFFGEGSRLTVL.

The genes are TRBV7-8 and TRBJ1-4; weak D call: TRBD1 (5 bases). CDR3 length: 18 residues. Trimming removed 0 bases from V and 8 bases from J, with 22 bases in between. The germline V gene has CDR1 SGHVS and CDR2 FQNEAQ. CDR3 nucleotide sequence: TGTGCCAGCAGCTTAGCGCACCCCTCTGGCGCCCGGGGGGAAAAACTGTTTTTT. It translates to CASSLAHPSGARGEKLFF.

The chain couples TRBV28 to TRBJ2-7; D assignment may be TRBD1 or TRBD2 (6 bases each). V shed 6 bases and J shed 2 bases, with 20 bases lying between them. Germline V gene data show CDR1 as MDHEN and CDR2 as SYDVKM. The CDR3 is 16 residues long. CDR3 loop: CASRSRIADRPYEQYF. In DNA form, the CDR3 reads TGTGCCAGCAGGTCTCGGATAGCGGACAGACCCTACGAGCAGTACTTC.

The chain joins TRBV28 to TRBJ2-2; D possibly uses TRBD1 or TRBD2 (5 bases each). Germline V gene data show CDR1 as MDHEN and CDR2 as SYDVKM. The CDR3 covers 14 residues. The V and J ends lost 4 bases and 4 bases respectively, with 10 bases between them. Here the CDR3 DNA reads TGTGCCAGCAGTTGGGGGAGTGGCACCGGGGAGCTGTTTTTT. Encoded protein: CASSWGSGTGELFF.

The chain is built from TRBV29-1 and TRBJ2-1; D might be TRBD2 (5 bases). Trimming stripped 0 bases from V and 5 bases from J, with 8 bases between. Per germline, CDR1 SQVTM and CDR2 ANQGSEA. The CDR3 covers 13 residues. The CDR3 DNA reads TGCAGCGTTGAAGATAGCGAGGACAATGAGCAGTTCTTC. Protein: CSVEDSEDNEQFF.